What follows are 27 T cell receptor beta chains derived from one specimen sequenced in a study of blood T cells in healthy people across ages. Next came a second PCR, run for about 7 to 11 cycles, which used a sample-barcoded 5' primer along with a J-beta primer mix. TCRdb processed the 5' RACE reads anew with MiXCR; each CDR3 protein has one entry. Seen here are roughly 1.7 million distinct CDR3 sequences, about 31% observed once, and the top ten hold approximately 11%. The sample consisted of blood. The receptors come from a woman aged 25 to 39 in good health.

This clonotype occurred once. The chain recombines TRBV6-6 with TRBJ2-5, with D possibly TRBD2 on 6 matching bases. Deletions cut 5 bases from V and 3 bases from J, with 10 bases between. In germline, CDR1 is MNHNY, CDR2 SVGAGI (reference sequence). The length of the CDR3 is 13 residues. The CDR3 loop reads CASSRGFEETQYF. The DNA for the CDR3 is TGTGCCAGCAGTCGGGGGTTCGAAGAGACCCAGTACTTC.

The chain employs TRBV29-1 and TRBJ1-1; no firm D call. Germline values: CDR1 SQVTM, CDR2 ANQGSEA. The CDR3 extends over 13 amino acids. V shed 7 bases and J shed 0 bases, with 12 bases lying between them. CDR3: CSAGNSMNTEAFF. The CDR3 region has the DNA TGCAGCGCCGGGAACTCGATGAACACTGAAGCTTTCTTT.

This clonotype appeared a few times. The chain carries TRBV20-1 and TRBJ1-5, with 7 bases matching TRBD1. V lost 6 bases to trimming and J lost 2 bases; unmatched junction nucleotides: 13. This CDR3 is 16 amino acids long. Per the germline V gene, CDR1 is DFQATT and CDR2 is SNEGSKA (reference sequence). CDR3 amino acids: CSAIVGGAGGNQPQHF. CDR3 in DNA: TGCAGTGCCATAGTAGGGGGCGCGGGTGGCAATCAGCCCCAGCATTTT.

This clonotype came up a few times. The chain links TRBV3-1 to TRBJ2-1, with 10 bases that match TRBD2. The CDR3 sequence is 17 residues long. The trim removed 4 bases at V and 0 bases at J, leaving 6 bases unmatched. The germline V gene encodes CDR1 LGHDT and CDR2 YNNKEL (reference sequence). CDR3 residues: CASSRGPSGSSYNEQFF. CDR3 nucleotides: TGTGCCAGCAGCCGAGGACCTAGCGGGAGCTCCTACAATGAGCAGTTCTTC.

The rearrangement joins TRBV6-6 to TRBJ1-5, with 7 bases lining up with TRBD1. Germline V gene data show CDR1 as MNHNY and CDR2 as SVGAGI (reference sequence). The CDR3 extends over 16 amino acids. The V segment lost 5 bases and the J segment 9 bases; nucleotides outside the gene matches: 16. The chain's CDR3 is CASSRQIKGGGRPQHF. The CDR3 DNA reads as TGTGCCAGCAGTCGCCAAATAAAAGGGGGCGGGCGGCCCCAGCATTTT.

This clonotype has only a few counts. The V and J genes are TRBV18 and TRBJ2-3, with D possibly matching TRBD2 (6 bases). Germline V gives CDR1 KGHSH, CDR2 LQKENI. Trimming pared 4 bases from V and 5 bases from J, leaving 13 bases between. This CDR3 is 14 amino acids long. The CDR3 DNA is TGTGCCAGCTCACGCGGGATTGAAGTAGATACGCAGTATTTT. Translation: CASSRGIEVDTQYF.

This clonotype came up a few times. This chain uses TRBV7-9 with TRBJ2-1; 7 bases are a match to TRBD2. This CDR3 has 16 amino acids. From germline, CDR1 is SEHNR and CDR2 FQNEAQ (reference sequence). The junction had 7 bases not matched to a gene; V was cut back by 1 base and J by 4 bases. CDR3 in DNA: TGTGCCAGCAGCTTAGGAAGCAGCGGGGCTTACAATGAGCAGTTCTTC. Translation gives CASSLGSSGAYNEQFF.

This chain uses TRBV5-1 with TRBJ2-5; 11 bases map to TRBD1. This CDR3 region has 15 residues. Per germline, CDR1 SGHRS and CDR2 YFSETQ. With V trimmed by 4 bases and J by 4 bases, 6 bases remained unmatched. The CDR3 DNA reads TGCGCCAGCAGCGTCGGGACAGGGGGAGGAGAGACCCAGTACTTC. Protein product: CASSVGTGGGETQYF.

The V gene is TRBV28, the J gene TRBJ2-1; no clear D gene. The CDR3 consists of 15 residues. Between the trimmed V and J ends, which lost 7 bases and 0 bases, there was a span of 13 bases. Per germline, CDR1 MDHEN and CDR2 SYDVKM. CDR3 sequence: CASILASGSYNEQFF. CDR3 nucleotide sequence: TGTGCCAGCATCTTAGCTTCTGGCTCCTACAATGAGCAGTTCTTC.

Concerning this clonotype: Just one base apart from a much larger clone, this may be a read error. V gene TRBV7-9 combines with J gene TRBJ2-3; TRBD1 might be the D (6 bases). CDR1 and CDR2 from the germline V gene are SEHNR and FQNEAQ (reference sequence). This CDR3 has 15 residues. The CDR3 coding sequence is TGTGCCGGCAGCTTAGCTCAGGGGAGCACAGATACGCAGTATTTT. Translated, it gives CAGSLAQGSTDTQYF.

This clonotype occurred a few times. The chain has TRBV3-1 and TRBJ1-1; D not resolved. CDR3 length: 12 amino acids. Germline V gene lookup returns CDR1 LGHDT and CDR2 YNNKEL (reference sequence). V lost 2 bases and J 10 bases, leaving 11 bases between the germline ends. The CDR3 loop reads CASSQRPFPAFF. The DNA for the CDR3 is TGTGCCAGCAGCCAACGTCCCTTCCCAGCTTTCTTT.

The chain uses TRBV3-1 and TRBJ2-1, with TRBD2 identical over 7 bases. After removal of 7 bases from V and 3 bases from J, the junction contained 9 bases not matched to a gene. CDR1 is LGHDT and CDR2 is YNNKEL in the germline V gene (reference sequence). The CDR3 is 15 residues long. The CDR3 is CASNLQREVYNEQFF. The CDR3 region has the DNA TGTGCCAGCAACCTTCAGCGGGAAGTCTACAATGAGCAGTTCTTC.

Many counts were recorded for this clonotype. The rearrangement links TRBV6-5 to TRBJ2-3; the D gene is possibly TRBD2 (5 bases). Deletions cut 5 bases from V and 2 bases from J, with 14 bases between. This CDR3 is 15 amino acids long. Germline V lookup: CDR1 MNHEY, CDR2 SVGAGI. The CDR3 sequence: CASSHRAEYTDTQYF. The CDR3 region has the DNA TGTGCCAGCAGTCACCGAGCGGAATACACAGATACGCAGTATTTT.

The chain joins TRBV10-3 to TRBJ1-2; TRBD1 is a possible D gene (6 bases). Trimming took off 3 bases at V and 7 bases at J, with 15 bases between the two ends. The CDR3 has 14 residues. Per germline, CDR1 ENHRY and CDR2 SYGVKD. The CDR3 sequence is CAISETMGAGGYTF. CDR3 DNA: TGTGCCATCAGTGAAACAATGGGGGCGGGTGGCTACACCTTC.

This rearrangement joins TRBV20-1 to TRBJ1-3; D may be TRBD1 (5 bases). Germline V gene lookup returns CDR1 DFQATT and CDR2 SNEGSKA (reference sequence). V shed 3 bases and J shed 4 bases, with 10 bases lying between them. The CDR3 has 13 amino acids. The CDR3 protein is CSASSGQGNTIYF. The DNA of the CDR3 is TGCAGTGCTAGTTCCGGACAAGGAAACACCATATATTTT.

V is TRBV5-5 and J is TRBJ1-1; the match to TRBD1 covers 7 bases. This CDR3 is built from 17 residues. V lost 4 bases and J lost 4; bases outside the gene matches: 16. CDR1 is SGHKS and CDR2 is YYEKEE in the germline V gene (reference sequence). The CDR3 spells CASSPLGLLQGGTEAFF. In nucleotides, the CDR3 is TGTGCCAGCAGCCCGTTGGGATTACTTCAGGGGGGCACTGAAGCTTTCTTT.

Many counts were recorded for this clonotype. This chain links TRBV7-2 with TRBJ2-1; D gene ambiguous. CDR1 is SGHTA and CDR2 is FQGNSA in the germline V gene. V lost 1 base and J lost 11, with 15 bases in between. CDR3 length: 14 residues. CDR3 amino acids: CASSLVQSRGQQFF. DNA for the CDR3: TGTGCCAGCAGCTTAGTTCAGAGCCGAGGCCAGCAGTTCTTC.

J is TRBJ2-7 and V is TRBV28, with TRBD2 matching over 12 bases. Trimming took 3 bases from V and 0 from J; bases not matched to a gene: 3. Germline V gives CDR1 MDHEN, CDR2 SYDVKM. The CDR3 consists of 16 residues. CDR3 in DNA: TGTGCCAGCAGTTTCGGACTAGCGGGGCGCTCCTACGAGCAGTACTTC. This gives the protein CASSFGLAGRSYEQYF.

This chain links TRBV4-1 with TRBJ2-1; 14 bases agree with TRBD2. CDR1 is MGHRA, CDR2 YSYEKL, per germline. The CDR3 loop spans 18 amino acids. V gave up 1 base and J gave up 4 bases; unmatched junction bases: 6. The CDR3 coding sequence is TGCGCCAGCAGCCAAGGACTAGCGGGGGGGGTAAGGTACAATGAGCAGTTCTTC. Amino acids: CASSQGLAGGVRYNEQFF.

The chain is built from TRBV6-1 and TRBJ2-7, with D possibly being TRBD1 or TRBD2 (5 bases each). V was trimmed by 1 base and J by 2 bases, leaving 15 bases between them. Per the germline V gene, CDR1 is MNHNS and CDR2 is SASEGT. The CDR3 has 16 residues. The CDR3 nucleotides are TGTGCCAGCAGTGAAGAAATTACGGGACCGACCTACGAGCAGTACTTC. Its translation: CASSEEITGPTYEQYF.

The chain has TRBV29-1 and TRBJ2-1, with 13 bases aligning to TRBD2. J lost 7 bases, V lost 8 bases, and 5 bases had no gene match. The CDR3 is made up of 13 amino acids. The germline V gene encodes CDR1 SQVTM and CDR2 ANQGSEA. CDR3 protein: CSTGLAGENEQFF. CDR3 bases: TGCAGCACAGGACTAGCGGGAGAGAATGAGCAGTTCTTC.

V and J are TRBV5-1 and TRBJ1-1; TRBD1 might be the D (5 bases). The V gene lost 1 base and the J gene lost 5 bases, with 21 bases spanning the gap. This CDR3 is built from 17 residues. Germline CDR1 is SGHRS and CDR2 is YFSETQ. The CDR3 coding sequence is TGCGCCAGCAGCTTGCAGGGACGGGCCTCCAGAAGGACTGAAGCTTTCTTT. Translated: CASSLQGRASRRTEAFF.

A note on this clonotype: One junction end disagrees with the germline gene, perhaps due to a read error. The chain joins TRBV7-2 to TRBJ2-1; 7 nucleotides align to TRBD1. The CDR3 spans 17 residues. The germline CDR1 and CDR2 sequences are SGHTA and FQGNSA. The DNA of the CDR3 is TGTGCCAGCAGCTCCCAAGGGGGCGGTCCCTCCTACGATGAGCAGTTCTTC. It yields the protein CASSSQGGGPSYDEQFF.

J is TRBJ2-4 and V is TRBV5-8; 12 nucleotides agree with TRBD2. The CDR3 covers 16 residues. V lost 3 bases and J lost 8; bases outside the gene matches: 9. Germline values: CDR1 SGHTS, CDR2 YDEGEE. The CDR3: CASSSGTSGYRDIQYF. The DNA for the CDR3 is TGTGCCAGCAGCTCGGGGACTAGCGGGTATAGGGACATTCAGTACTTC.

This clonotype has a handful of counts. The CDR3 nucleotides are TGTGCCAGCAGCCGGGGACTTAGCAGGGAGACCCAGTACTTC. It translates to CASSRGLSRETQYF. The V gene is TRBV2, the J gene TRBJ2-5, with D perhaps TRBD2 (6 bases). This CDR3 region has 14 residues. Germline CDR1 and CDR2: SNHLY and FYNNEI. The V and J ends lost 6 bases and 5 bases respectively, with 16 bases between them.

This clonotype came up many times. A much larger clone lies one base from this, so it may be a read error. V usage is TRBV28 and J usage is TRBJ2-5; possible D gene TRBD1, 6 bases. This CDR3 contains 14 residues. Deletions cut 6 bases from V and 5 bases from J, with 16 bases between. Looked up from germline, CDR1 is MDHEN and CDR2 is SYDVKM. CDR3 amino acids: CASRFALGAETQYF. The CDR3 coding sequence is TGTGCCAGCAGGTTTGCCTTGGGGGCGGAGACCCAGTACTTC.

The chain is built from TRBV5-1 and TRBJ2-7; the D call may be TRBD1 or TRBD2 (5 bases each). This CDR3 is 15 amino acids long. Germline CDR1 reads SGHRS; CDR2 reads YFSETQ. The germline V and J ends were trimmed by 4 bases and 1 base, with 15 bases remaining between them. CDR3 amino acids: CASSIGTHRSYEQYF. The CDR3 region has the DNA TGCGCCAGCAGCATCGGGACCCACCGATCCTACGAGCAGTACTTC.